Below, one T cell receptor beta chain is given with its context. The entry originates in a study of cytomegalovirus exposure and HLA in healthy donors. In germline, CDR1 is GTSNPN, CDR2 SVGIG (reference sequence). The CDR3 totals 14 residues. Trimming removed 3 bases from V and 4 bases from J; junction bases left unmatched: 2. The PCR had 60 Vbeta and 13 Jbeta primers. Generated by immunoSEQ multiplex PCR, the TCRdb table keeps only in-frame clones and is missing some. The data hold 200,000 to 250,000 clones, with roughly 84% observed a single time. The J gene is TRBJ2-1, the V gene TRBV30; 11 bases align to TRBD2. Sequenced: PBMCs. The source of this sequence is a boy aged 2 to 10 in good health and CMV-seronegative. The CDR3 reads CAWRGLADYNEQFF. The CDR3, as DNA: TGTGCCTGGAGGGGACTAGCGGATTACAATGAGCAGTTCTTC.